This T cell receptor beta chain was captured in a study of T cells after somatic rescue of genetic block. TCRdb's table, derived via immunoSEQ multiplex PCR, lists solely in-frame clones and lacks some. Seen here are approximately 100,000 clones, more than 80% observed once, and the top ten hold 1.6%. The CDR3 loop spans 14 amino acids. CDR1 and CDR2 from the germline V gene are SNHLY and FYNNEI. Trimming pared 2 bases from V and 2 bases from J, leaving 7 bases between. The clonotype comes from a woman between 18 and 30 years old. The chain employs TRBV2 and TRBJ2-1; TRBD1 or TRBD2 may be the D gene (5 bases each). The sequenced sample was peripheral blood mononuclear cells (PBMCs). The CDR3, as DNA: TGTGCCAGCAGTGAACAGGGAGCCTACAATGAGCAGTTCTTC. Its translation is CASSEQGAYNEQFF.